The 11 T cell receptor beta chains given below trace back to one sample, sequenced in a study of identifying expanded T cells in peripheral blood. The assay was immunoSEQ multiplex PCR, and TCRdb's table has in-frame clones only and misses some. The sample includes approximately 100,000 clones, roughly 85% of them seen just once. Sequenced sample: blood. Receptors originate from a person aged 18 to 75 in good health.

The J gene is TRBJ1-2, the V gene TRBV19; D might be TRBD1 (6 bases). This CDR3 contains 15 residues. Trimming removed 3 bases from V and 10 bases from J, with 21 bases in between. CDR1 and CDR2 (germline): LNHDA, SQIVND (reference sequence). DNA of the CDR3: TGTGCCAGTAGTATTTCAGGGGATCTCAGTGGAGACTACACCTTC. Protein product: CASSISGDLSGDYTF.

The CDR3 protein is CASSLSPGSYEQYF. CDR3 nucleotide sequence: TGTGCCAGCAGCTTAAGTCCAGGGTCGTACGAGCAGTACTTC. The rearrangement joins TRBV7-8 to TRBJ2-7, with a possible D match to TRBD1 (5 bases). Trimming took off 2 bases at V and 4 bases at J, with 12 bases between the two ends. This CDR3 comprises 14 residues. Germline V gene sequence: CDR1 SGHVS, CDR2 FQNEAQ.

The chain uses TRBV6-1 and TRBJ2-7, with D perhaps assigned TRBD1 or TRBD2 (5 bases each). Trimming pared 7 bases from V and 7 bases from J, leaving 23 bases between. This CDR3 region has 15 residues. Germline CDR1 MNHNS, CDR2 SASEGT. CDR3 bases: TGTGCCAGCACTCCACGGACATTCCCCCCGGGGGAGCAGTACTTC. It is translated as CASTPRTFPPGEQYF.

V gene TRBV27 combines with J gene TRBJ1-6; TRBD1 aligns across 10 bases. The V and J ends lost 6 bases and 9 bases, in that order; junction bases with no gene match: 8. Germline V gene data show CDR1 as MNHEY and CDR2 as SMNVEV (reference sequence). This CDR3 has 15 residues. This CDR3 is CASRSGTGALSPLHF. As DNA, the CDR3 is TGTGCCAGCAGATCCGGGACAGGGGCCCTTTCACCCCTCCACTTT.

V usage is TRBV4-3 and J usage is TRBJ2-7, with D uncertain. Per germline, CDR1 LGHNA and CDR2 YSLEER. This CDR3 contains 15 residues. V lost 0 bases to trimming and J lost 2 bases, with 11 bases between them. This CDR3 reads CASSQENTATYEQYF. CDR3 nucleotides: TGCGCCAGCAGCCAAGAGAACACCGCAACCTACGAGCAGTACTTC.

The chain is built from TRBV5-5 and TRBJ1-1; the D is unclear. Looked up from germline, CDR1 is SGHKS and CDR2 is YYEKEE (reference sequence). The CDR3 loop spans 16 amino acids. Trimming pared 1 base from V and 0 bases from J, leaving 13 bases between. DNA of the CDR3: TGTGCCAGCAGCTTGACCAGGCGGGTAGTGAACACTGAAGCTTTCTTT. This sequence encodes CASSLTRRVVNTEAFF.

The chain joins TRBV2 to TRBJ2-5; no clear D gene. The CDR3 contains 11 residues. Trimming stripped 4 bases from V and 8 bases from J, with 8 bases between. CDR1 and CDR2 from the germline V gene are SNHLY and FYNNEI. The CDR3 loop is CASSVTPTQYF. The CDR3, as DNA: TGTGCCAGCAGTGTTACCCCAACCCAGTACTTC.

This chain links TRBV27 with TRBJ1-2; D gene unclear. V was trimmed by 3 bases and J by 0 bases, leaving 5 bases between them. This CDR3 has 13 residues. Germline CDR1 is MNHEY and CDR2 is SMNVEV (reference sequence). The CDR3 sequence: CASSLDSNYGYTF. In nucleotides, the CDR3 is TGTGCCAGCAGTTTGGATTCTAACTATGGCTACACCTTC.

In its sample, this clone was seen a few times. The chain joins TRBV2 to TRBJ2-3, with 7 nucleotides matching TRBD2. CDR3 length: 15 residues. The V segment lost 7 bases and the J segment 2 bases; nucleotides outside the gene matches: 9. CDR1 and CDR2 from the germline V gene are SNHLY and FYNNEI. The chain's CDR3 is CASTGASGYTDTQYF. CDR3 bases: TGTGCCAGCACCGGGGCTAGCGGATACACAGATACGCAGTATTTT.

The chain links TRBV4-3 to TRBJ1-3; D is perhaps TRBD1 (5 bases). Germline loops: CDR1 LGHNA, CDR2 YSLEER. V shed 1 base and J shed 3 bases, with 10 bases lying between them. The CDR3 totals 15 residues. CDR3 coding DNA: TGCGCCAGCAGCCAAGTGCAGGGAGGTGGAAACACCATATATTTT. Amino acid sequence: CASSQVQGGGNTIYF.

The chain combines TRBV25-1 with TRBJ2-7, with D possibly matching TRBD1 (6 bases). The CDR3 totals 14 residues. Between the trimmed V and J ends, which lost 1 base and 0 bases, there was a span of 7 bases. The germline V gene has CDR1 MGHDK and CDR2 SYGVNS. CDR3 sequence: CASSEWDTSYEQYF. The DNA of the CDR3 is TGTGCCAGCAGTGAATGGGACACCTCCTACGAGCAGTACTTC.